This is a list of T cell receptor beta chains from one sample in a study of cytomegalovirus exposure and HLA in healthy donors. Assay used: immunoSEQ multiplex PCR; TCRdb lists only in-frame clones, some missing. This table holds roughly 67,000 clones, about nine tenths found once. The sequencing input was PBMCs. These receptors all come from a man younger than 35 in good health and CMV-seronegative. CDR3s include the opening cysteine and the closing phenylalanine or tryptophan. A D gene is named only where the DNA matches it firmly. Some rows have no size entry. The others give once, few or many, or a class for an expanded clone.

NA	TRBV7-9	TRBJ1-4	NA	TGTGCCAGCAGCCCCCAGGGCCAGAATGAAAAACTGTTTTTT	CASSPQGQNEKLFF
once	TRBV28	TRBJ1-5	TRBD1	TGTGCCAGCAGTGGACCACAGGGGGCCGCGCAGCCCCAGCATTTT	CASSGPQGAAQPQHF
few	TRBV5-6	TRBJ2-1	TRBD1	TGTGCCAGCAGCGGGACAGGGGTCAGCTCCTACAATGAGCAGTTCTTC	CASSGTGVSSYNEQFF
NA	TRBV7-9	TRBJ2-1	TRBD1	TGTGCCAGCAGCGTCGGACAGGGGGTTGATGAGCAGTTCTTC	CASSVGQGVDEQFF
NA	TRBV27	TRBJ1-2	NA	TGTGCCAGCAGTTTACACAGTACTAACTATGGCTACACCTTC	CASSLHSTNYGYTF
NA	TRBV7-3	TRBJ2-7	NA	TGTGCCAGCAGCTTAATCGGGGGCGAGCAGTACTTC	CASSLIGGEQYF
NA	TRBV5-1	TRBJ2-5	NA	TGCGCCAGCAGCCTAGAGATGCGGACCCAGTACTTC	CASSLEMRTQYF
NA	TRBV27	TRBJ2-5	TRBD1	TGTGCCAGCAAGGAGACAGGGTTCCAAGAGACCCAGTACTTC	CASKETGFQETQYF
NA	TRBV11-2	TRBJ2-7	NA	TGTGCCAGCAGCTTGGACGGGAGCTCCTACGAGCAGTACTTC	CASSLDGSSYEQYF
NA	TRBV27	TRBJ2-1	TRBD2	TGTGCCAGCAGGCTAGCGGGAGGTGGAGATGAGCAGTTCTTC	CASRLAGGGDEQFF
once	TRBV5-5	TRBJ1-2	NA	TGTGCCAGCAGCCGTACAGGGTCTAACTATGGCTACACCTTC	CASSRTGSNYGYTF
NA	TRBV9	TRBJ2-7	NA	TGTGCCAGCAGCGTAGGGCTAGAGGGCTACGAGCAGTACTTC	CASSVGLEGYEQYF
NA	TRBV21-1	TRBJ2-5	NA	TGTGCCAGCACCCAGCCGGGAGAGAACCTGGAGACCCAGTACTTC	CASTQPGENLETQYF
NA	TRBV7-9	TRBJ1-1	NA	TGTGCCAGCAGCTTAAGGCAGGGATCGAACACTGAAGCTTTCTTT	CASSLRQGSNTEAFF
NA	TRBV30	TRBJ1-3	TRBD1	TGTGCCTGGAGTGTGTGGAGGGGGCTCTCTGGAAACACCATATATTTT	CAWSVWRGLSGNTIYF